This T cell receptor (beta chain) appears in the sequencing data of a study of cytomegalovirus exposure and HLA in healthy donors. Study-wide findings and caveats: Sequencing had likely introduced a cluster of highly shared sequence variants as an artifact.

In regard to this clone: Antigen specificity is unknown.

The PCR contained 60 Vbeta and 13 Jbeta primers. The assay was immunoSEQ multiplex PCR, and TCRdb's table has in-frame clones only and misses some. Of 100,000 to 150,000 clones in the sample, over 75% were seen once. V lost 6 bases to trimming and J lost 0 bases, with 14 bases between them. This CDR3 is 16 amino acids long. Germline V gene data show CDR1 as LNHDA and CDR2 as SQIVND (reference sequence). The TCR originated in a man between 18 and 35 years old in good health and CMV-seropositive. Input material: PBMCs. The V call is TRBV19, the J call TRBJ1-4, with a weak D call TRBD1 (6 bases). The CDR3 protein is CASRPQGQATNEKLFF. The CDR3 DNA reads TGTGCCAGTAGACCACAGGGCCAAGCAACTAATGAAAAACTGTTTTTT.